This paragraph reports one TCR beta chain. The same CDR3 also results from other DNA sequences found in this sample. The data belong to a study of blood T cell repertoires in COVID-19. As for the study in general: The United States, Italy and Spain were the sources of the acute and convalescent COVID-19 samples. In each case, the material was cDNA or gDNA derived from T cells, B-cell-depleted T cells, or PBMCs.

Authors' processing steps: Researchers report that nucleated cell counts were estimated from reference gene primer amplification. TCRdb keeps only in-frame clones here, not all; method: immunoSEQ multiplex PCR. Clone size and V and J calls were adopted from that table, with D and trimming inferred from the DNA. In the table there are fewer than 200,000 clones, more than 75% of which are singletons. From germline, CDR1 is DFQATT and CDR2 SNEGSKA (reference sequence). Trimming removed 3 bases from V and 6 bases from J; junction bases left unmatched: 7. The CDR3 runs 14 residues. This receptor was obtained from a woman in her 70s with COVID-19, enrolled during active disease. V gene TRBV20-1 combines with J gene TRBJ2-3, with 9 bases fitting TRBD2. Input material: peripheral blood. In nucleotides, the CDR3 is TGCAGTGCTAGTCTGCGGGAGGGTACCGATACGCAGTATTTT. Translation gives CSASLREGTDTQYF.